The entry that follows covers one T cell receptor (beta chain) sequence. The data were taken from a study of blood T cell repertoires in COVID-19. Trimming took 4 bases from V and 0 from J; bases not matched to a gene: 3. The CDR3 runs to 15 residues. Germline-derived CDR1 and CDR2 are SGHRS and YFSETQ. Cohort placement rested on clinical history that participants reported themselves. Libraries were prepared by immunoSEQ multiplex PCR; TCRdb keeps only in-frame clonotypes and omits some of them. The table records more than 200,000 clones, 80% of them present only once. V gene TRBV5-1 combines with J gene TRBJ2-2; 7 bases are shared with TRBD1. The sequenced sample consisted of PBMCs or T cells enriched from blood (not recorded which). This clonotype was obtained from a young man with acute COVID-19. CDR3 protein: CASSRDSANTGELFF. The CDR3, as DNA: TGCGCCAGCAGCAGGGACAGTGCGAACACCGGGGAGCTGTTTTTT.